Presented here are 13 T cell receptor beta chains from one specimen sequenced in a study of blood T cell repertoires in COVID-19. Method: immunoSEQ multiplex PCR; TCRdb's copy keeps in-frame clones and lacks some. The sample holds about 32,000 clones, 80% to 90% seen once. The sample consisted of peripheral blood. Source of these receptors: a woman over 75 with active or convalescent COVID-19.

The chain joins TRBV7-3 to TRBJ2-1; 8 nucleotides align to TRBD2. J was trimmed by 2 bases and V by 4 bases; bases with no gene match: 7. The CDR3 runs to 16 residues. Germline CDR1 is SGHTA and CDR2 is FQGTGA. CDR3 nucleotides: TGTGCCAGCAGCTCCGGGGGGGCCGGACCCTACAATGAGCAGTTCTTC. Translation: CASSSGGAGPYNEQFF.

The chain combines TRBV7-3 with TRBJ1-2, with 8 nucleotides matching TRBD1. V was pared by 3 bases and J by 7 bases, with 4 bases of the junction left unmatched. The germline V gene has CDR1 SGHTA and CDR2 FQGTGA. CDR3 length: 13 amino acids. Here the CDR3 reads CASSLTGVVGYTF. The CDR3 region has the DNA TGTGCCAGCAGCTTGACAGGGGTGGTTGGCTACACCTTC.

This chain links TRBV5-1 with TRBJ1-6; perhaps TRBD1 as D (6 bases). V was shortened by 0 bases and J by 8 bases, with 12 bases between the two germline ends. Looked up from germline, CDR1 is SGHRS and CDR2 is YFSETQ. The CDR3 is 15 amino acids. This CDR3 is CASSLVGGVYSPLHF. The CDR3 DNA reads as TGCGCCAGCAGCTTGGTTGGGGGCGTTTATTCACCCCTCCACTTT.

This chain connects TRBV30 to TRBJ1-1; D unresolved. V was pared by 0 bases and J by 5 bases, with 13 bases between. CDR3 length: 14 amino acids. Germline V gene sequence: CDR1 GTSNPN, CDR2 SVGIG (reference sequence). The CDR3 DNA reads as TGTGCCTGGAGTGTACGGGGAGGGCGTACTGAAGCTTTCTTT. This gives the protein CAWSVRGGRTEAFF.

The CDR3, as DNA: TGTGCCAGCAGCCTGACGGGGAGCTCCTACGAGCAGTACTTC. Translated: CASSLTGSSYEQYF. V and J are TRBV5-4 and TRBJ2-7; tentatively, D is TRBD2 (5 bases). The germline V and J ends were trimmed by 4 bases and 0 bases, with 11 bases remaining between them. CDR3 length: 14 amino acids. Germline loops: CDR1 SGHNT, CDR2 YYREEE (reference sequence).

This clone has only one observation. The rearrangement uses TRBV19 and TRBJ2-5, with D perhaps TRBD1 (5 bases). This CDR3 is built from 14 residues. CDR1 LNHDA and CDR2 SQIVND come from the germline V gene (reference sequence). Trimming stripped 6 bases from V and 1 base from J, with 12 bases between. The CDR3 spells CASSVDRIQETQYF. The CDR3 DNA reads TGTGCCAGTAGCGTCGACAGAATCCAAGAGACCCAGTACTTC.

The V call is TRBV29-1, the J call TRBJ2-5, with TRBD2 matching over 9 bases. Trimming at V came to 1 base and at J to 0 bases, leaving 3 bases not matched to a gene. Germline CDR1 reads SQVTM; CDR2 reads ANQGSEA. The CDR3 consists of 15 residues. CDR3 in amino acids: CSVEASGTYQETQYF. The CDR3 DNA reads TGCAGCGTTGAAGCTAGCGGGACCTACCAAGAGACCCAGTACTTC.

The chain has TRBV7-2 and TRBJ1-5; 8 positions agree with TRBD1. The CDR3 length is 15 residues. The trim removed 4 bases at V and 2 bases at J, leaving 4 bases unmatched. Germline V CDR1 and CDR2: SGHTA, FQGNSA. CDR3 protein: CASSSGQGGNQPQHF. The CDR3 bases are TGTGCCAGCAGCTCCGGACAGGGCGGCAATCAGCCCCAGCATTTT.

V usage is TRBV6-5 and J usage is TRBJ2-3; D might be TRBD1 (5 bases). The ends were cut back, 6 bases at V and 0 bases at J, with 10 bases in the middle. There are 14 residues in the CDR3. The germline V gene encodes CDR1 MNHEY and CDR2 SVGAGI. Written as DNA, the CDR3 is TGTGCCAGCAGACCCTGGGGCAGCACAGATACGCAGTATTTT. Its protein product is CASRPWGSTDTQYF.

The rearrangement uses TRBV7-8 and TRBJ1-2; D unclear. The CDR3 is made up of 12 amino acids. The germline gives CDR1 SGHVS, CDR2 FQNEAQ. The V and J ends lost 3 bases and 4 bases respectively, with 6 bases between them. CDR3 sequence reads: CASSFGVYGYTF. The CDR3 DNA reads TGTGCCAGCAGCTTCGGAGTCTATGGCTACACCTTC.

The rearrangement links TRBV11-2 to TRBJ2-5; tentative D call: TRBD2 (5 bases). V was clipped by 5 bases and J by 5 bases, with 18 bases between them. Germline assignment: CDR1 SGHAT and CDR2 FQNNGV. There are 15 residues in the CDR3. CDR3 sequence (DNA): TGTGCCAGCAGCGCCGGAGGCTCTGATGGGGAGACCCAGTACTTC. Its translation is CASSAGGSDGETQYF. The entire variable domain, with the rest obtained from reference TRBV11-2 and TRBJ2-5, is as follows: EAGVAQSPRYKIIEKRQSVAFWCNPISGHATLYWYQQILGQGPKLLIQFQNNGVVDDSQLPKDRFSAERLKGVDSTLKIQPAKLEDSAVYLCASSAGGSDGETQYFGPGTRLLVL.

This clone appeared a single time. This chain joins TRBV29-1 and TRBJ2-1; 10 positions match TRBD2. The V segment lost 6 bases and the J segment 9 bases; nucleotides outside the gene matches: 8. The CDR3 is 13 residues long. The germline CDR1 and CDR2 sequences are SQVTM and ANQGSEA. CDR3 DNA: TGCAGCGTCGCCGGGACTAGCGACCGTGAGCAGTTCTTC. Translated, it gives CSVAGTSDREQFF.

J is TRBJ1-2 and V is TRBV27; possible D gene TRBD1, 6 bases. This CDR3 has 15 amino acids. V was trimmed by 0 bases and J by 5 bases, leaving 13 bases between them. The germline CDR1 and CDR2 sequences are MNHEY and SMNVEV (reference sequence). The CDR3 DNA reads as TGTGCCAGCAGTTTATCCTTAGCAGGACAGTATGGCTACACCTTC. It encodes CASSLSLAGQYGYTF.